The T cell receptor (beta chain) under discussion was sequenced for a study of cytomegalovirus exposure and HLA in healthy donors. About the research overall: In a later analysis, the 110 or so validation repertoires were reported to have used the same platform as the roughly 610 first-cohort repertoires.

On this clone itself: Its antigen is undetermined.

The study, taken as a whole, reports: The study recorded 150 to 200 TCR beta chains that were cytomegalovirus-associated. For cytomegalovirus status, the classifier reportedly gave diagnoses with high specificity and sensitivity.

TCRdb's table, derived via immunoSEQ multiplex PCR, lists solely in-frame clones and lacks some. The table has just over 80,000 clones, 95% to 97% seen once. Separate from the roughly 730-subject first cohort, the approximately 120-subject validation cohort was the one that the donors belonged to. Germline CDR1 SGDLS, CDR2 YYNGEE. The CDR3 totals 14 residues. Trimming cost V 7 bases and J 0 bases, with 12 bases left between them. The sequenced sample consisted of PBMCs. The sequence derives from a woman in her late teens or twenties in good health and CMV-seronegative. The genes are TRBV9 and TRBJ2-3; perhaps TRBD2 as D (7 bases). CDR3 nucleotide sequence: TGTGCCAGCGGTCGGGGGGCAAGCACAGATACGCAGTATTTT. Translation: CASGRGASTDTQYF.